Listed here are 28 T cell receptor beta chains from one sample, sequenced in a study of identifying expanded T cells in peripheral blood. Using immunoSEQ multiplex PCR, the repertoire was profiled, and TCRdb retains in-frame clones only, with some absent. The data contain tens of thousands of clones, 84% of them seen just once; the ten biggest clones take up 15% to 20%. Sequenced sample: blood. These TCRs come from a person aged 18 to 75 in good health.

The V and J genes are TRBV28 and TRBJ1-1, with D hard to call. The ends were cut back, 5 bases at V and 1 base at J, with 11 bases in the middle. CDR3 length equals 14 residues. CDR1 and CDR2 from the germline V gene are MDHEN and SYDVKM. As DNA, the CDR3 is TGTGCCAGCAGTCCTCCTTTTGGGAACACTGAAGCTTTCTTT. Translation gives CASSPPFGNTEAFF.

In nucleotides, the CDR3 is TGTGCCAGCAGCGCGGGACTAGCGGACACCGGGGAGCTGTTTTTT. It translates to CASSAGLADTGELFF. The V and J genes are TRBV9 and TRBJ2-2, with 11 nucleotides matching TRBD2. Germline V gene lookup returns CDR1 SGDLS and CDR2 YYNGEE. V shed 3 bases, J shed 3 bases, and the junction held 1 base outside the gene matches. CDR3 length: 15 residues.

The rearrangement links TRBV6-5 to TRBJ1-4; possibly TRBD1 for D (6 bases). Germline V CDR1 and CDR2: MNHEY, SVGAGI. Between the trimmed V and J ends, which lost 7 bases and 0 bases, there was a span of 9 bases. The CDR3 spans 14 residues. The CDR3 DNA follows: TGTGCCAGCAAGGGGGATGCAACTAATGAAAAACTGTTTTTT. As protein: CASKGDATNEKLFF.

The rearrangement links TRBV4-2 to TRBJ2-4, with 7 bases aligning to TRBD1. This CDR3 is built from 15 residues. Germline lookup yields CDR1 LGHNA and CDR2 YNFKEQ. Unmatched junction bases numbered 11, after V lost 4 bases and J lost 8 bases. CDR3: CASSLTRQGRDIQYF. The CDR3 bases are TGTGCCAGCAGCCTGACCCGACAGGGTAGAGACATTCAGTACTTC.

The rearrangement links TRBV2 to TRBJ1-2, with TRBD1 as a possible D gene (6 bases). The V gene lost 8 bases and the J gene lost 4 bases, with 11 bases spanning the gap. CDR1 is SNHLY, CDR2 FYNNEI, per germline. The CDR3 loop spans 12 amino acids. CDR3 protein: CASGTGLYGYTF. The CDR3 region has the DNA TGTGCCAGCGGAACAGGGCTCTATGGCTACACCTTC.

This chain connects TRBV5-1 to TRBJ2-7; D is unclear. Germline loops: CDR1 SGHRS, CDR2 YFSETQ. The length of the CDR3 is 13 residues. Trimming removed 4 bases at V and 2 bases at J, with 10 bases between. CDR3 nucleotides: TGCGCCAGCAGCAATCTAGTAACCTACGAGCAGTACTTC. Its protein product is CASSNLVTYEQYF. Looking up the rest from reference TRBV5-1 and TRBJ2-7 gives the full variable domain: KAGVTQTPRYLIKTRGQQVTLSCSPISGHRSVSWYQQTPGQGLQFLFEYFSETQRNKGNFPGRFSGRQFSNSRSEMNVSTLELGDSALYLCASSNLVTYEQYFGPGTRLTVT.

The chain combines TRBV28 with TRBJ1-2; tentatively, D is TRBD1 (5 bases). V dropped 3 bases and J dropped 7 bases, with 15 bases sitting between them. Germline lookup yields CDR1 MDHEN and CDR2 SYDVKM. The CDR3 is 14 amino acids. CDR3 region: CASSFGGTGRGYTF. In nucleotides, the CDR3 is TGTGCCAGCAGTTTTGGTGGAACAGGTCGTGGCTACACCTTC.

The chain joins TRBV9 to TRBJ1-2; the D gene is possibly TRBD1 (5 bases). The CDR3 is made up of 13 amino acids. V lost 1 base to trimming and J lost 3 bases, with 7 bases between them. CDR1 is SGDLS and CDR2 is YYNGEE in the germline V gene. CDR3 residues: CASSVRGDYGYTF. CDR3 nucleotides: TGTGCCAGCAGCGTAAGAGGGGACTATGGCTACACCTTC. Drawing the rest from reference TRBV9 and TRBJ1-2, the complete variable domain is DSGVTQTPKHLITATGQRVTLRCSPRSGDLSVYWYQQSLDQGLQFLIQYYNGEERAKGNILERFSAQQFPDLHSELNLSSLELGDSALYFCASSVRGDYGYTFGSGTRLTVV.

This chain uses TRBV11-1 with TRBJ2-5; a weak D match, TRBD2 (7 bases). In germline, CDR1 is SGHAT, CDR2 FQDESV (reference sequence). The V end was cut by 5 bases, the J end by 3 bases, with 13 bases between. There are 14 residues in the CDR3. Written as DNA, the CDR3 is TGTGCCAGCAGCGGGGGGGCAGCTGAAGAGACCCAGTACTTC. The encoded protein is CASSGGAAEETQYF.

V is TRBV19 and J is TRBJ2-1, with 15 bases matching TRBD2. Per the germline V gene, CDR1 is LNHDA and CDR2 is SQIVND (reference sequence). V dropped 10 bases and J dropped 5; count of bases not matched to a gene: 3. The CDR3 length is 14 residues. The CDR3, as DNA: TGTGCCACCGGACTAGCGGGAGGGAACAATGAGCAGTTCTTC. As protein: CATGLAGGNNEQFF.

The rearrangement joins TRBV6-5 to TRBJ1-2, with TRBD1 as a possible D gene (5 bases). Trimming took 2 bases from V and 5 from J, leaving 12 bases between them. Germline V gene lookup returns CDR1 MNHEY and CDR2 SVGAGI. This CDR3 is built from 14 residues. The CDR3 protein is CASSYGTGTYGYTF. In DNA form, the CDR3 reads TGTGCCAGCAGTTACGGGACGGGAACATATGGCTACACCTTC.

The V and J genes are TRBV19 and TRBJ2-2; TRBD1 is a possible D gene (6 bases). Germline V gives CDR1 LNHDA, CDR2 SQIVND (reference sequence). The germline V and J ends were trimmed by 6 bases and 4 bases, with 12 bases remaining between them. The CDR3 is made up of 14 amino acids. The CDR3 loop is CASRGRGTTGELFF. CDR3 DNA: TGTGCCAGTAGGGGCAGGGGAACCACCGGGGAGCTGTTTTTT.

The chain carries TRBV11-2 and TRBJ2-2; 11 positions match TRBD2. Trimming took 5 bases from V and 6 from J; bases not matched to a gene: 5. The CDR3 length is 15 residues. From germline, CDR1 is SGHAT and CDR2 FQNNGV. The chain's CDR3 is CASSATSGVPGELFF. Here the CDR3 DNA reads TGTGCCAGCAGCGCGACTAGCGGGGTCCCCGGGGAGCTGTTTTTT.

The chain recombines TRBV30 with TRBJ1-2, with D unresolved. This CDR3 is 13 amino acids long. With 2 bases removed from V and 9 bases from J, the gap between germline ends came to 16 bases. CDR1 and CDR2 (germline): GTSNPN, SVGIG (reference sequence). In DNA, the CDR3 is TGTGCCTGGAGTATGGGTGAGGCAGGTCGCTACACCTTC. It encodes CAWSMGEAGRYTF.

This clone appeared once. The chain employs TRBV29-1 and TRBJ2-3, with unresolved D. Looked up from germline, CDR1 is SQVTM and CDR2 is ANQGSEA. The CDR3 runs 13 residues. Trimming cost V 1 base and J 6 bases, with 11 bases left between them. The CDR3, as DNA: TGCAGCGTTGAAGGATGTCCCTCGGATACGCAGTATTTT. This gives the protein CSVEGCPSDTQYF.

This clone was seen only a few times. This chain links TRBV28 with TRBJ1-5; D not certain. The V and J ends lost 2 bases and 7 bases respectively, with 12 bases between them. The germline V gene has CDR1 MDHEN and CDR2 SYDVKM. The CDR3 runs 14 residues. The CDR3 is CASSLSRAGQPQHF. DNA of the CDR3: TGTGCCAGCAGTTTAAGCAGAGCGGGCCAGCCCCAGCATTTT.

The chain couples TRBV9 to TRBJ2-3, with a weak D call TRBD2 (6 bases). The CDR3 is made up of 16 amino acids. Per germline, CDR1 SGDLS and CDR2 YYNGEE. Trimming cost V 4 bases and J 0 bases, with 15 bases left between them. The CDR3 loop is CASSPRTGTSTDTQYF. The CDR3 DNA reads TGTGCCAGCAGCCCTCGGACGGGGACTAGCACAGATACGCAGTATTTT.

Here the CDR3 DNA reads TGTGCCAGCAGCTTAGATTTAAAGGAGGGAGGCTACACCTTC. It specifies CASSLDLKEGGYTF. The rearrangement uses TRBV7-9 and TRBJ1-2; D is unresolved. With 1 base removed from V and 8 bases from J, the gap between germline ends came to 14 bases. The CDR3 runs to 14 residues. Looked up from germline, CDR1 is SEHNR and CDR2 is FQNEAQ (reference sequence).

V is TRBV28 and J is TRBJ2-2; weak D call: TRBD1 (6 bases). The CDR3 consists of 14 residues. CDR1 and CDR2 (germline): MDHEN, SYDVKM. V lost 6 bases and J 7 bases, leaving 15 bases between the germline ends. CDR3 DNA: TGTGCCAGCAGAACGTCAGGGGATCGCGGGGAGCTGTTTTTT. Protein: CASRTSGDRGELFF. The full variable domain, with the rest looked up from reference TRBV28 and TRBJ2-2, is DVKVTQSSRYLVKRTGEKVFLECVQDMDHENMFWYRQDPGLGLRLIYFSYDVKMKEKGDIPEGYSVSREKKERFSLILESASTNQTSMYLCASRTSGDRGELFFGEGSRLTVL.

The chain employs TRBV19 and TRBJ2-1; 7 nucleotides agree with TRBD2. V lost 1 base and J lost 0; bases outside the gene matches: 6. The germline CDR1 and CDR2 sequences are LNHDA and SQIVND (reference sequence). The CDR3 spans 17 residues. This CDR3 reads CASSIVHASGSYNEQFF. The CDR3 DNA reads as TGTGCCAGTAGTATAGTACATGCTAGCGGCTCCTACAATGAGCAGTTCTTC. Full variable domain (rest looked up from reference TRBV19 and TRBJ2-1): DGGITQSPKYLFRKEGQNVTLSCEQNLNHDAMYWYRQDPGQGLRLIYYSQIVNDFQKGDIAEGYSVSREKKESFPLTVTSAQKNPTAFYLCASSIVHASGSYNEQFFGPGTRLTVL.

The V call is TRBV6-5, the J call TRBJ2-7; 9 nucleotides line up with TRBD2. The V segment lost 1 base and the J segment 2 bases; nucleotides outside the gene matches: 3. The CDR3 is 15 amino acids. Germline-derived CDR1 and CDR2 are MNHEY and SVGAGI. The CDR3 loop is CASSYFAGGPYEQYF. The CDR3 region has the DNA TGTGCCAGCAGTTACTTTGCGGGAGGGCCCTACGAGCAGTACTTC.

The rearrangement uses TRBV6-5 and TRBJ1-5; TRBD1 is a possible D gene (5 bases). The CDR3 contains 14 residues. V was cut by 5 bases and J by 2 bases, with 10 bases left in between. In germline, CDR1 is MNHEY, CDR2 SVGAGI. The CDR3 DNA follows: TGTGCCAGCAGTAGGGGTGTGGGCAATCAGCCCCAGCATTTT. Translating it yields CASSRGVGNQPQHF.

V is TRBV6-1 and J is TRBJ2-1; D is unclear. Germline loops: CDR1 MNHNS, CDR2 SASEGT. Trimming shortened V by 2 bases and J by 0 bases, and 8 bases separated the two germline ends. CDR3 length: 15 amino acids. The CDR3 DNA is TGTGCCAGCAGTGAACTCACCCGCTCCTACAATGAGCAGTTCTTC. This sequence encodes CASSELTRSYNEQFF.

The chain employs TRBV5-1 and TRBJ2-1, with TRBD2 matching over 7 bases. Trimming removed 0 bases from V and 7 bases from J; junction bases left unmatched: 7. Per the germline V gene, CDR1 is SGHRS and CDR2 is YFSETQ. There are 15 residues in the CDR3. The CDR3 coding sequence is TGCGCCAGCAGCTTGGGGGCTAGCGGTGGGAATGAGCAGTTCTTC. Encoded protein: CASSLGASGGNEQFF.

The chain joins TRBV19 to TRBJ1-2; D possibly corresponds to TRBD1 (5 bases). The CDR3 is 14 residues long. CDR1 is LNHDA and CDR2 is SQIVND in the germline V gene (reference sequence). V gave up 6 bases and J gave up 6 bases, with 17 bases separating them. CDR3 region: CASRWGPKGDGYTF. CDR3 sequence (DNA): TGTGCCAGTAGGTGGGGCCCTAAGGGCGATGGCTACACCTTC.

This chain's CDR3 is CAISEEAVGELFF. The DNA of the CDR3 is TGTGCCATCAGTGAGGAAGCAGTCGGGGAGCTGTTTTTT. The chain carries TRBV10-3 and TRBJ2-2; D remains ambiguous. The germline V gene encodes CDR1 ENHRY and CDR2 SYGVKD. V shed 2 bases and J shed 7 bases, with 8 bases lying between them. The CDR3 has 13 amino acids.

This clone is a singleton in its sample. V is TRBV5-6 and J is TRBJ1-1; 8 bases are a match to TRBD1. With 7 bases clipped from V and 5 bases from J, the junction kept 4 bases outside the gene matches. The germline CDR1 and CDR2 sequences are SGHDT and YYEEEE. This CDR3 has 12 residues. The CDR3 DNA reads TGTGCCAGCGGACAGGGATTGACTGAAGCTTTCTTT. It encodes CASGQGLTEAFF.

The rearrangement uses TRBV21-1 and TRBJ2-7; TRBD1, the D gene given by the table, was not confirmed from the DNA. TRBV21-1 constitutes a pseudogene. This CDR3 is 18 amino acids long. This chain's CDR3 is CASSNKRDKNLQPYEQYF. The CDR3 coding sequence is TGTGCCAGCAGCAATAAAAGGGACAAGAACCTCCAACCCTACGAGCAGTACTTC.